These T cell receptor beta chains were read from a single sample in a study of beta chain features in type 1 diabetes. TCRdb's table, derived via immunoSEQ multiplex PCR, lists solely in-frame clones and lacks some. The data contain 150,000 to 190,000 clones, roughly 8.1% of them singletons. Sequencing was performed on central memory CD4+ T cells from blood. The receptors come from a man aged 18 to 29 in good health. CDR3s include the opening cysteine and the closing phenylalanine or tryptophan. The order of the fields is CDR3 length, J gene, V gene, clone size, CDR3 protein. For some rows the clone size is stated as once, few or many, or as a class when expanded; others skip it.

12 | TRBJ1-1 | TRBV7-3 | few | CASSGGGTEAFF
20 | TRBJ2-7 | TRBV7-3 | few | CASSPKAGRDRGTGEYEQYF
17 | TRBJ2-2 | TRBV4-2 | - | CASSQDRLAGNTGELFF
13 | TRBJ2-1 | TRBV29-1 | many | CSVVGTGEGEQFF
14 | TRBJ2-1 | TRBV4-1 | few | CASSHRTIYNEQFF
13 | TRBJ2-1 | TRBV29-1 | many | CSVVEGVYNEQFF
15 | TRBJ1-2 | TRBV18 | - | CASSPRTGAGYGYTF
13 | TRBJ2-3 | TRBV30 | - | CARKGQLPDTQYF
16 | TRBJ1-2 | TRBV11-1 | few | CASSFSGAGPTDGYTF
15 | TRBJ2-7 | TRBV30 | few | CAWRDPGGRGYEQYF
17 | TRBJ2-2 | TRBV27 | - | CASTFRKTGLNTGELFF
17 | TRBJ1-5 | TRBV7-9 | few | CASRSWTGLLRDQPQHF
17 | TRBJ2-7 | TRBV29-1 | - | CSVEAGAGTGLTYEQYF
12 | TRBJ1-5 | TRBV27 | - | CASSFLDQPQHF
16 | TRBJ2-2 | TRBV5-5 | few | CASSYLGGGDTGELFF
15 | TRBJ2-5 | TRBV5-1 | few | CASSLGLAGRETQYF
13 | TRBJ2-2 | TRBV25-1 | few | CASSERDAGELFF
15 | TRBJ2-3 | TRBV4-2 | few | CASSQDLADSDTQYF